These 25 T cell receptor beta chains originate from one sample sequenced in a study of T cells in Graves' hyperthyroidism and ophthalmopathy. Researchers amplified the TCR beta CDR3 regions from RNA transcripts. A first-round RT-PCR of the TCR CDR3 used the HTBI primer set. TCRdb ran MiXCR on the multiplex PCR reads and lists one entry per CDR3 protein. The table includes about 640,000 distinct CDR3 sequences, about 20% detected once. What was sequenced was blood. The receptors originated from a man aged 25-40 years with Graves' ophthalmopathy.

This clonotype was detected many times. The V call is TRBV24-1, the J call TRBJ2-1, with 8 bases matching TRBD2. V shed 7 bases and J 5 bases; nucleotides not matched to a gene: 6. Per the germline V gene, CDR1 is KGHDR and CDR2 is SFDVKD. CDR3 length: 14 residues. CDR3 nucleotides: TGTGCCACCAGGGGGGGACTAGGGGACAATGAGCAGTTCTTC. The encoded protein is CATRGGLGDNEQFF.

The chain joins TRBV20-1 to TRBJ2-7, with a possible D match to TRBD1 (6 bases). This CDR3 contains 14 residues. Trimming cost V 0 bases and J 2 bases, with 11 bases left between them. Germline CDR1 reads DFQATT; CDR2 reads SNEGSKA (reference sequence). The CDR3 DNA follows: TGCAGTGCTAGAGAAACAGGGCCCCCCTACGAGCAGTACTTC. As protein: CSARETGPPYEQYF.

About this clonotype itself: Relative to the germline gene, one junction end is altered; a read error may explain this. J is TRBJ1-1 and V is TRBV6-5, with D hard to call. The germline V gene encodes CDR1 MNHEY and CDR2 SVGAGI. The CDR3 contains 14 residues. The CDR3 bases are TGTGCCAGCAATTACGGCCGAATGAACACTGAAGCTTTCTTT. Translated, it gives CASNYGRMNTEAFF.

The rearrangement uses TRBV10-2 and TRBJ2-1; 7 nucleotides agree with TRBD1. The germline V gene has CDR1 WSHSY and CDR2 SAAADI. The CDR3 is made up of 14 amino acids. J lost 3 bases, V lost 6 bases, and 5 bases had no gene match. The CDR3 region has the DNA TGCGCCAGCAGGGAGACAGGGAACTACAATGAGCAGTTCTTC. As protein: CASRETGNYNEQFF.

There are many counts of this clonotype. The chain combines TRBV3-1 with TRBJ1-1, with 8 bases matching TRBD1. Looked up from germline, CDR1 is LGHDT and CDR2 is YNNKEL (reference sequence). Unmatched junction bases numbered 3, after V lost 2 bases and J lost 7 bases. The CDR3 has 13 amino acids. The chain's CDR3 is CASSQQGAIEAFF. In DNA form, the CDR3 reads TGTGCCAGCAGCCAACAGGGGGCGATTGAAGCTTTCTTT.

The chain couples TRBV29-1 to TRBJ2-1; 8 positions match TRBD2. The trim removed 1 base at V and 0 bases at J, leaving 2 bases unmatched. CDR1 is SQVTM, CDR2 ANQGSEA, per germline. This CDR3 is 15 amino acids long. Here the CDR3 reads CSVEGSGSSYNEQFF. In DNA, the CDR3 is TGCAGCGTTGAAGGGAGCGGGAGCTCCTACAATGAGCAGTTCTTC.

This chain joins TRBV3-2 and TRBJ1-5. TRBV3-2 is described as a pseudogene. The CDR3 extends over 16 amino acids. The CDR3 region is CASSHHAKPSNQPQHF. CDR3 nucleotide sequence: TGTGCCAGCAGCCATCATGCAAAACCTAGCAATCAGCCCCAGCATTTT.

Written as DNA, the CDR3 is TGTGCCAGCAGCGTCACATTGGCGGCGAACACTGAAGCTTTCTTT. Translation: CASSVTLAANTEAFF. The chain is built from TRBV9 and TRBJ1-1; D is unclear. Germline-derived CDR1 and CDR2 are SGDLS and YYNGEE. The CDR3 loop spans 15 amino acids. Trimming removed 2 bases at V and 1 base at J, with 12 bases between.

This clonotype was picked up a small number of times. CDR3 DNA sequence: TGCAGTGCTTCGGACAGGGGGCTTTTCGGAAACACCATATATTTT. Translated: CSASDRGLFGNTIYF. The chain couples TRBV20-1 to TRBJ1-3; TRBD1 aligns across 11 bases. The CDR3 sequence is 15 residues long. Germline CDR1 is DFQATT and CDR2 is SNEGSKA (reference sequence). The trim removed 5 bases at V and 4 bases at J, leaving 7 bases unmatched.

This rearrangement joins TRBV7-9 to TRBJ2-5; a possible D gene is TRBD1 (5 bases). The germline CDR1 and CDR2 sequences are SEHNR and FQNEAQ (reference sequence). The length of the CDR3 is 16 residues. V was clipped by 0 bases and J by 7 bases, with 18 bases between them. CDR3 nucleotide sequence: TGTGCCAGCAGCTTAGCGAGTGGCCTTACCAGGGCGACCCAGTACTTC. Its translation is CASSLASGLTRATQYF.

This chain links TRBV20-1 with TRBJ2-7, with a weak D call TRBD1 (5 bases). The germline gives CDR1 DFQATT, CDR2 SNEGSKA (reference sequence). The CDR3 has 12 amino acids. Trimming pared 3 bases from V and 3 bases from J, leaving 9 bases between. The CDR3 DNA reads as TGCAGTGCTAGTCCCAGGGTCTACGAGCAGTACTTC. Protein: CSASPRVYEQYF.

The chain couples TRBV29-1 to TRBJ2-7; possible D gene TRBD2, 6 bases. V gave up 5 bases and J gave up 4 bases, with 12 bases separating them. The germline V gene encodes CDR1 SQVTM and CDR2 ANQGSEA. This CDR3 spans 12 amino acids. CDR3 coding DNA: TGCAGCGTTAGGAGGGGTATTTACGAGCAGTACTTC. Residues: CSVRRGIYEQYF.

The genes are TRBV6-5 and TRBJ1-2; a possible D gene is TRBD1 (5 bases). The CDR3 consists of 16 residues. V was pared by 4 bases and J by 2 bases, with 17 bases between. In germline, CDR1 is MNHEY, CDR2 SVGAGI. This CDR3 is CASSSRGAETNYGYTF. The CDR3 nucleotides read TGTGCCAGCAGTTCACGCGGGGCCGAAACAAACTATGGCTACACCTTC.

The chain uses TRBV19 and TRBJ1-6; perhaps TRBD1 as D (6 bases). The CDR3 extends over 14 amino acids. The germline V gene has CDR1 LNHDA and CDR2 SQIVND (reference sequence). The germline V and J ends were trimmed by 3 bases and 7 bases, with 10 bases remaining between them. As DNA, the CDR3 is TGTGCCAGTAGTATCAGGGGTACCAATTCACCCCTCCACTTT. Translated: CASSIRGTNSPLHF. Drawing the rest from reference TRBV19 and TRBJ1-6, the complete variable domain is DGGITQSPKYLFRKEGQNVTLSCEQNLNHDAMYWYRQDPGQGLRLIYYSQIVNDFQKGDIAEGYSVSREKKESFPLTVTSAQKNPTAFYLCASSIRGTNSPLHFGNGTRLTVT.

This sequence joins TRBV7-3 and TRBJ2-1; TRBD2 matches 11 bases. Germline CDR1 and CDR2: SGHTA and FQGTGA. The junction had 6 bases not matched to a gene; V was cut back by 5 bases and J by 6 bases. The CDR3 totals 15 residues. CDR3 protein: CASSTGTSGFNEQFF. The CDR3 DNA follows: TGTGCCAGCAGCACTGGGACTAGCGGCTTCAATGAGCAGTTCTTC.

V usage is TRBV19 and J usage is TRBJ1-2; 7 bases agree with TRBD1. From germline, CDR1 is LNHDA and CDR2 SQIVND (reference sequence). V lost 8 bases, J lost 2 bases, and 2 bases stayed unmatched. This CDR3 has 12 residues. CDR3 bases: TGTGCCAGTTGGGACAGCAACTATGGCTACACCTTC. This codes for CASWDSNYGYTF. Full variable domain (missing parts from reference TRBV19 and TRBJ1-2): DGGITQSPKYLFRKEGQNVTLSCEQNLNHDAMYWYRQDPGQGLRLIYYSQIVNDFQKGDIAEGYSVSREKKESFPLTVTSAQKNPTAFYLCASWDSNYGYTFGSGTRLTVV.

This chain connects TRBV20-1 to TRBJ2-7; 9 bases fit TRBD2. The CDR3 runs 16 residues. Trimming at V came to 0 bases and at J to 5 bases, leaving 11 bases not matched to a gene. Germline V gene lookup returns CDR1 DFQATT and CDR2 SNEGSKA (reference sequence). The CDR3 sequence is CSAREKRSGRPHEQYF. The CDR3, as DNA: TGCAGTGCTAGAGAAAAAAGAAGCGGGAGGCCCCACGAGCAGTACTTC.

This clonotype appeared a few times. The chain uses TRBV10-3 and TRBJ2-6, with TRBD1 matching 8 bases. The length of the CDR3 is 16 residues. V dropped 6 bases and J dropped 3; count of bases not matched to a gene: 7. Germline CDR1 ENHRY, CDR2 SYGVKD. The CDR3 here is CAISTGGSGGANVLTF. CDR3 sequence (DNA): TGTGCCATCAGCACAGGGGGGTCAGGTGGGGCCAACGTCCTGACTTTC.

This clonotype was recorded at least ten times. The V and J genes are TRBV28 and TRBJ2-3; 13 bases agree with TRBD2. The germline V gene encodes CDR1 MDHEN and CDR2 SYDVKM. The CDR3 loop spans 15 amino acids. The V gene end was trimmed by 6 bases and the J gene end by 7 bases; junction bases not matched to a gene: 7. The CDR3 spells CASSPGLAGAYTQYF. Here the CDR3 DNA reads TGTGCCAGCAGCCCCGGACTAGCGGGAGCGTATACGCAGTATTTT.

This clonotype was seen at least ten times. This chain uses TRBV12-3 or TRBV12-4 with TRBJ2-7; D is possibly TRBD2 (6 bases). The CDR3 is 15 residues long. V was cut by 0 bases and J by 2 bases, with 11 bases left in between. For the CDR3, the DNA is TGTGCCAGCAGTTTAGCGGGGGGAGGCCCCTACGAGCAGTACTTC. It translates to CASSLAGGGPYEQYF.

The chain joins TRBV15 to TRBJ2-2, with 7 bases identical to TRBD2. Germline V gives CDR1 LNHNV, CDR2 YYDKDF (reference sequence). Trimming at V came to 5 bases and at J to 0 bases, leaving 3 bases not matched to a gene. The CDR3 loop spans 15 amino acids. CDR3 DNA: TGTGCCACCAGCGCCGGGAGGCCGAACACCGGGGAGCTGTTTTTT. This gives the protein CATSAGRPNTGELFF.

This clonotype appeared a few times. The rearrangement uses TRBV6-5 and TRBJ2-2; D gene ambiguous. Germline V gives CDR1 MNHEY, CDR2 SVGAGI. This CDR3 has 15 amino acids. The germline V and J ends were trimmed by 2 bases and 4 bases, with 11 bases remaining between them. The CDR3: CASSYPSPGTGELFF. The CDR3 bases are TGTGCCAGCAGTTACCCATCCCCGGGCACCGGGGAGCTGTTTTTT.

The CDR3 DNA reads TGTGCCAGCCTGGCTTGGAGGGAAGGCTACACCTTC. This translates into CASLAWREGYTF. The V call is TRBV9, the J call TRBJ1-2; D is ambiguous. Germline V CDR1 and CDR2: SGDLS, YYNGEE. V gave up 7 bases and J gave up 8 bases, with 15 bases separating them. The length of the CDR3 is 12 residues.

J is TRBJ2-3 and V is TRBV20-1; no definite D call. Germline CDR1 reads DFQATT; CDR2 reads SNEGSKA (reference sequence). This CDR3 is built from 12 residues. Trimming stripped 3 bases from V and 6 bases from J, with 10 bases between. The CDR3 DNA follows: TGCAGTGCTAGTCTCCTGGGGGATACGCAGTATTTT. Amino acids: CSASLLGDTQYF.

The V and J genes are TRBV11-2 and TRBJ1-2; TRBD1 matches 7 bases. Germline V gene lookup returns CDR1 SGHAT and CDR2 FQNNGV. CDR3 length: 14 residues. The trim removed 3 bases at V and 4 bases at J, leaving 5 bases unmatched. CDR3: CASSFPQGLYGYTF. As DNA, the CDR3 is TGTGCCAGCAGCTTCCCACAGGGGCTCTATGGCTACACCTTC.